This T cell receptor beta chain was obtained from a study of T cells in Graves' hyperthyroidism and ophthalmopathy. Study-level background: Peripheral blood was taken when the disease was first diagnosed, before any treatment began.

The CDR3 is 16 residues long. CDR1 SGHTA and CDR2 FQGTGA come from the germline V gene. With V trimmed by 5 bases and J by 8 bases, 13 bases remained unmatched. Using RNA transcripts as the source, TCR beta CDR3 regions were amplified. First-round RT-PCR targeting the TCR CDR3 was performed with the HTBI primer set. TCRdb passed the multiplex PCR reads through MiXCR, listing each CDR3 protein once. Of 500,000 to 800,000 distinct CDR3 sequences listed, 13% to 15% were seen once; the top ten hold about 12%. As to this clonotype: Its matching antigen is unknown.

Study outcomes and limitations: Ophthalmopathy was predicted by the model a median of about six months ahead of onset.

This TCR derives from a woman between 50 and 59 years old with Graves' ophthalmopathy. This chain uses TRBV7-3 with TRBJ2-1; 9 bases match TRBD2. The sequenced sample was blood. In DNA form, the CDR3 reads TGTGCCAGCAGCGCAGATAGCGGGAGAGTTTACGATGAGCAGTTCTTC. Translation gives CASSADSGRVYDEQFF.